The clone carrying this T cell receptor (delta chain) was observed a single time. Its antigen is unknown. TCRdb has a much larger clone's protein, which differs at residue 8 from the translation of this DNA, likely because of a read error; what is shown is the protein translated from the DNA. The data belong to a study of delta chains in infants with herpesvirus infections. Study in general: From birth, Ugandan infants were followed prospectively for primary CMV infection. Study-wide results and caveats: The public clonotype might exist undetected in CMV-uninfected infants. 4 of 18 CMV-infected infants carried the public Vdelta1 clonotype, including one congenital. Public-clonotype frequency seemingly fell with older age at infection.

TCR cDNA was made from PBMC RNA with gamma- and delta-chain-specific primers. With CATT, TCRdb re-called clones from the RT-PCR reads. The sample has over 250 delta-chain clones; less than 65% are singletons. V was clipped by 1 base and J by 0 bases; unmatched bases: 33. Germline loops: CDR1 TSWWSYY, CDR2 QGS. The CDR3 length is 27 residues. Sequenced material: peripheral blood, taken at time point 1 of longitudinal follow-up. The chain carries TRDV1 and TRDJ1, with 12 positions matching TRDD3. The TCR was taken from a human donor who was a Ugandan infant, either HIV-exposed or HIV-unexposed (not recorded which). CDR3: CALGERVDWRGPTSFWGIRKYTDKLIF. The CDR3 DNA reads TGTGCTCTTGGGGAACGGGTAGACTGGCGTGGGCCTACCTCTTTCTGGGGGATACGGAAGTACACCGATAAACTCATCTTT.